The T cell receptor (beta chain) described here comes from a study of CD8+ T cells in alopecia areata. RNA extraction was followed by reverse transcription into cDNA, which acted as the sequencing template. Libraries were prepared by immunoSEQ multiplex PCR; TCRdb keeps only in-frame clonotypes and omits some of them. This sample has about 180,000 clones, with approximately 50% found just once. In germline, CDR1 is MNHEY, CDR2 SVGAGI. The CDR3 length is 13 residues. The V end was cut by 6 bases, the J end by 4 bases, with 12 bases between. As for this clone: Its antigen is undetermined.

Notes on the study in general: Against the mouse data, patients shared TCRs less clearly, possibly for HLA reasons. Just one nonresponder means the tie between baseline CD8+ expansion and response stays uncertain.

The treatment was: oral pan-JAK inhibitor, 5-10 mg twice daily. Researchers took lesional scalp punch biopsies and peripheral blood from people who were alopecia areata patients. Sorting separated CD4+ and CD8+ T cells out of PBMCs. This receptor was taken from a human donor with alopecia areata. Sequencing was performed on CD8+ T cells sorted from blood, taken around week 52, from a patient treated with tofacitinib. The chain combines TRBV6-5 with TRBJ2-5; TRBD2 might be the D (5 bases). CDR3 protein: CASRPGEGETQYF. The DNA of the CDR3 is TGTGCCAGCAGGCCCGGAGAGGGAGAGACCCAGTACTTC.